This is a list of T cell receptor beta chains from one sample in a study of OX40 agonist ivuxolimab in advanced cancers. Measured with immunoSEQ multiplex PCR; TCRdb has only the in-frame clones, and not every one. The sample carries 45,000 to 60,000 clones, about 76% recorded once. The specimen was CD4+ or CD8+ T cells sorted from blood, collected in a trial of the OX40 agonist ivuxolimab. Every receptor here comes from an adult with an advanced solid tumor such as melanoma, head and neck, liver or kidney cancer. CDR3s leave out the opening cysteine and the closing phenylalanine or tryptophan.

TRBV11-2,ASSLVVAEAF
TRBV30,AWSIPNRGPTVGYT
TRBV30,ALLDINNYGYT
TRBV2,ASSVEERLYGYT
TRBV5-1,ASSLAEGRSTEAF
TRBV10-1,ASSDSGGAVEQY
TRBV5-8,ASSLAAYEQY
TRBV9,ASSVVGAAGELF
TRBV7-6,ASSLGGGSETQY
TRBV27,ASSSMGEGRREQF
TRBV7-9,ASSSNYGYT
TRBV11-3,ASSLNSGQVRSEQF
TRBV28,ASSTGQGIRTDTQY
TRBV2,ASSGSPYGYT
TRBV30,AWSVRTNEQF
TRBV2,ASSARLAADTQY
TRBV5-8,ASSPGRLAGGNEQF
TRBV5-1,ASTYRDPYGYT
TRBV13,ASSDHYRTGRT
TRBV29-1,SAPANEKLF
TRBV25-1,ASSEPGHPHNEQF
TRBV28,ASSSAWGYEQY
TRBV5-1,ASSPDGVNYGYT
TRBV27,ASRPYGTVNQPQH
TRBV20-1,SAGYNAGYT
TRBV11-2,ATRESDRETQY
TRBV20-1,SAKTYEQY
TRBV28,AIGAGGSTDTQY
TRBV2,ASSRLATNEQF
TRBV2,ASSEQGDTGELF
TRBV29-1,SVAIPGAGGYT
TRBV13,ASSLGPGNYGYT
TRBV6-1,ASRQPWGDADTQY
TRBV5-8,ASSLSFAEKLF
TRBV5-6,ASSPWTSVETQY
TRBV7-6,ASSPRPAGNEKLF
TRBV30,AWRNRILRDGTNTQY
TRBV25-1,ASSVSGSFSYEQY
TRBV5-1,ASSLEGASYNKQF